This TCR beta chain was captured in a study of regulatory T cells in long-lasting Graves disease. Sample time point: newly diagnosed GD, antithyroid drugs for less than 3 months. With RNA extracted from PBMCs as input, the TCR library was made. The CDR3 length is 16 residues. Germline CDR1 is SGHTS and CDR2 is YDEGEE. The J segment lost 5 bases and the V segment lost 0 bases, leaving 10 bases of the junction unmatched. With iRepertoire HTBI primers and Arm-PCR of CDR3 regions, TCR beta libraries were built. TCRdb processed the multiplex PCR reads anew with MiXCR; each CDR3 protein has one entry. This sample has about 500,000 distinct CDR3 sequences, with roughly 15% found just once. This clonotype was detected many times. This sample also appeared in a second study, on T cells in Graves' hyperthyroidism and ophthalmopathy. As that report states: Expanded thyroid clonotypes (above 0.001) were mostly also found in blood. Ophthalmopathy was predicted by the model a median of approximately 6.6 months ahead of onset.

This chain connects TRBV5-8 to TRBJ2-5; the match to TRBD2 covers 7 bases. The sequence was obtained from a man in his forties or fifties with Graves disease. The sample in question was peripheral blood mononuclear cells (PBMCs), obtained at new diagnosis, from a patient treated with antithyroid drugs. Here the CDR3 reads CASSLVPGTNVETQYF. CDR3 coding DNA: TGTGCCAGCAGCTTGGTACCCGGGACTAACGTGGAGACCCAGTACTTC. The whole variable domain, remainder taken from reference TRBV5-8 and TRBJ2-5, is EAGVTQSPTHLIKTRGQQATLRCSPISGHTSVYWYQQALGLGLQFLLWYDEGEERNRGNFPPRFSGRQFPNYSSELNVNALELEDSALYLCASSLVPGTNVETQYFGPGTRLLVL.